This TCR beta chain is from a study of blood T cell repertoires in COVID-19. At the level of the study: The samples span acute and convalescent COVID-19 from the United States, Italy and Spain. T cells, B-cell-depleted T cells, or PBMCs supplied cDNA or gDNA.

The protocol was immunoSEQ multiplex PCR, while the TCRdb copy is restricted to in-frame clones and leaves out a portion. The sample carries over 250,000 clones, 65% to 85% recorded once. The sample holds one count of this clone. Seattle patients were enrolled while actively infected and followed longitudinally. The source material was peripheral blood. This receptor was obtained from a human donor with COVID-19, enrolled during active disease. The donor label of this sample is uncertain.

The CDR3 coding sequence is TGTGCCAGCAGTTACTCCCGGACTTTTTCGGATACGCAGTATTTT. Its translation is CASSYSRTFSDTQYF. The V gene is TRBV6-5, the J gene TRBJ2-3, with D perhaps matching TRBD2 (5 bases). Deletions cut 0 bases from V and 6 bases from J, with 13 bases between. CDR1 and CDR2 from the germline V gene are MNHEY and SVGAGI. The CDR3 is 15 residues long.